This T cell receptor (beta chain) was captured in a study of T cells after yellow fever vaccination. This clonotype was seen more than once but under ten times. What it binds is unknown. CDR1 is SNHLY, CDR2 FYNNEI, per germline. The germline V and J ends were trimmed by 4 bases and 0 bases, with 7 bases remaining between them. The CDR3 has 15 residues. Overall study results and limits: Although most clonotypes did not, a small share appeared in both CD4 and CD8 compartments.

From the 5' RACE reads, TCRdb called clonotypes with MiXCR, one entry per CDR3 protein. The sample lists approximately 150,000 distinct CDR3 sequences; approximately 9.7% were seen once. The chain links TRBV2 to TRBJ2-6; D ambiguous. This sample comprised CD8+ T cells sorted from PBMCs, obtained 45 days after the yellow fever booster vaccination. The origin of this receptor is a man aged 18 to 29 who received the YFV17D yellow fever vaccine. The CDR3 loop reads CASSGPDSGANVLTF. DNA for the CDR3: TGTGCCAGCAGTGGGCCGGACTCTGGGGCCAACGTCCTGACTTTC. Full variable domain (rest looked up from reference TRBV2 and TRBJ2-6): EPEVTQTPSHQVTQMGQEVILRCVPISNHLYFYWYRQILGQKVEFLVSFYNNEISEKSEIFDDQFSVERPDGSNFTLKIRSTKLEDSAMYFCASSGPDSGANVLTFGAGSRLTVL.